Below, 32 T cell receptor beta chains from the same sample are listed, as sequenced in a study of blood T cell repertoires in COVID-19 (dated by TCRdb to about 2020). Library preparation was by the immunoSEQ multiplex PCR assay. Drawn from immuneACCESS, this table holds only the in-frame rearrangements with V and J called that TCRdb kept. Clones are partly lost; checked studies trace under half to an unresolved V gene and leave the rest unexplained. The sample profile shows a few hundred thousand clones; approximately 82% of them were found once. Around 2% of the sample is in the top ten clones. Source material: peripheral blood. The origin of the receptors is a man aged 25-45 years who had recovered from COVID-19.

This clone appeared a single time. A much larger clone lies a single base off, so this may be a read error. The V gene is TRBV11-3, the J gene TRBJ1-1; no clear D. V lost 4 bases and J 4 bases, leaving 10 bases between the germline ends. The CDR3 has 13 amino acids. CDR1 is SGHNT and CDR2 is YENEEA in the germline V gene. The CDR3 sequence is CASSSQRGTEAFF. The CDR3 DNA is TGTGCCAGCAGCTCCCAGCGGGGCACTGAAGCTTTCTTT. The whole variable domain, filled in from reference TRBV11-3 and TRBJ1-1, reads EAGVVQSPRYKIIEKKQPVAFWCNPISGHNTLYWYLQNLGQGPELLIRYENEEAVDDSQLPKDRFSAERLKGVDSTLKIQPAELGDSAVYLCASSSQRGTEAFFGQGTRLTVV.

The V and J genes are TRBV19 and TRBJ2-1, with 8 bases fitting TRBD2. CDR3 size: 14 residues. Trimming at V came to 5 bases and at J to 3 bases, leaving 3 bases not matched to a gene. Germline loops: CDR1 LNHDA, CDR2 SQIVND (reference sequence). CDR3 sequence reads: CASSHGGDYNEQFF. The CDR3 bases are TGTGCCAGTAGTCACGGGGGGGACTACAATGAGCAGTTCTTC.

The chain recombines TRBV5-5 with TRBJ2-7; 9 positions match TRBD1. Trimming at V came to 3 bases and at J to 5 bases, leaving 6 bases not matched to a gene. In germline, CDR1 is SGHKS, CDR2 YYEKEE (reference sequence). The CDR3 has 14 amino acids. The CDR3 coding sequence is TGTGCCAGCAGCTGGGGACAGGGTGGGAACGAGCAGTACGTC. Amino acids: CASSWGQGGNEQYV.

J is TRBJ2-3 and V is TRBV29-1, with 11 positions matching TRBD1. Trimming removed 5 bases from V and 5 bases from J; junction bases left unmatched: 9. The CDR3 contains 15 residues. Germline assignment: CDR1 SQVTM and CDR2 ANQGSEA. The CDR3 bases are TGCAGCGTTACACTGTTGGGACAGGGGGGAGATACGCAGTATTTT. It yields the protein CSVTLLGQGGDTQYF.

The genes are TRBV6-5 and TRBJ1-1, with D perhaps matching TRBD1 (5 bases). The V end was cut by 5 bases, the J end by 0 bases, with 10 bases between. The germline V gene has CDR1 MNHEY and CDR2 SVGAGI. This CDR3 contains 14 residues. The CDR3 is CASSPRRVNTEAFF. CDR3 sequence (DNA): TGTGCCAGCAGTCCCCGCAGGGTGAACACTGAAGCTTTCTTT.

The chain joins TRBV4-1 to TRBJ1-1, with D possibly TRBD1 on 6 matching bases. V dropped 10 bases and J dropped 1 base, with 22 bases sitting between them. Per germline, CDR1 MGHRA and CDR2 YSYEKL. The length of the CDR3 is 16 residues. The CDR3 spells CATKRGGDAPNTEAFF. The CDR3 region has the DNA TGCGCCACCAAAAGAGGGGGGGACGCACCGAACACTGAAGCTTTCTTT.

The J gene is TRBJ2-7, the V gene TRBV6-4, with TRBD1 identical over 9 bases. CDR3 length: 17 residues. V gave up 2 bases and J gave up 3 bases; unmatched junction bases: 11. Germline lookup yields CDR1 MRHNA and CDR2 SNTAGT. The CDR3 bases are TGTGCCAGCAGTGACCAATACGCACAGGGGGCTCACTACGAGCAGTACTTC. Its translation is CASSDQYAQGAHYEQYF.

V usage is TRBV7-8 and J usage is TRBJ2-7; D unclear. The CDR3 runs 14 residues. V lost 1 base, J lost 1 base, and 8 bases lay in between. Germline values: CDR1 SGHVS, CDR2 FQNEAQ. This CDR3 is CASSLELLSYEQYF. Here the CDR3 DNA reads TGTGCCAGCAGCTTAGAACTTCTATCCTACGAGCAGTACTTC.

This rearrangement joins TRBV4-1 to TRBJ2-7; 7 bases fit TRBD1. This CDR3 contains 19 residues. V lost 0 bases to trimming and J lost 2 bases; unmatched junction nucleotides: 16. Germline-derived CDR1 and CDR2 are MGHRA and YSYEKL. This CDR3 is CASSQDAFRGTATTYEQYF. In DNA, the CDR3 is TGCGCCAGCAGCCAAGATGCTTTCAGGGGGACGGCGACGACCTACGAGCAGTACTTC.

This clone has more than one count but fewer than ten. The rearrangement links TRBV5-1 to TRBJ2-5; D remains ambiguous. The CDR3 loop spans 13 amino acids. Germline V gene data show CDR1 as SGHRS and CDR2 as YFSETQ. Trimming shortened V by 4 bases and J by 4 bases, and 11 bases separated the two germline ends. As DNA, the CDR3 is TGCGCCAGCAGCAATGGTGGCATAGAGACCCAGTACTTC. It encodes CASSNGGIETQYF.

This clone has more than one count but fewer than ten. The chain recombines TRBV3-1 (or the pseudogene TRBV3-2) with TRBJ1-1; TRBD1 matches 9 bases. Germline lookup yields CDR1 LGHDT and CDR2 YNNKEL (reference sequence). The V and J ends lost 4 bases and 4 bases, in that order; junction bases with no gene match: 7. The CDR3 runs to 15 residues. The CDR3 protein is CASSPRTGGGTEAFF. Here the CDR3 DNA reads TGTGCCAGCAGCCCTCGTACAGGGGGCGGCACTGAAGCTTTCTTT.

The chain couples TRBV5-1 to TRBJ2-5, with a tentative D call TRBD1 (5 bases). This CDR3 comprises 14 residues. V was clipped by 0 bases and J by 4 bases, with 10 bases between them. Germline CDR1 SGHRS, CDR2 YFSETQ. The CDR3 is CASSLAVQGETQYF. CDR3 DNA sequence: TGCGCCAGCAGCTTGGCCGTTCAGGGAGAGACCCAGTACTTC.

This chain uses TRBV18 with TRBJ2-2, with D hard to call. V was clipped by 0 bases and J by 0 bases, with 11 bases between them. There are 17 residues in the CDR3. Germline-derived CDR1 and CDR2 are KGHSH and LQKENI. DNA for the CDR3: TGTGCCAGCTCACCACCGAATGGGCAGACGAACACCGGGGAGCTGTTTTTT. Protein sequence: CASSPPNGQTNTGELFF.

The chain uses TRBV29-1 and TRBJ1-5; a possible D gene is TRBD1 (5 bases). CDR1 is SQVTM and CDR2 is ANQGSEA in the germline V gene. V lost 4 bases, J lost 7 bases, and 14 bases lay in between. The CDR3 has 13 amino acids. CDR3 protein: CSVVGPGKQPQHF. The CDR3 DNA sequence: TGCAGCGTTGTGGGCCCAGGGAAACAGCCCCAGCATTTT.

For this clone: Other DNA sequences from this sample encode an identical CDR3 as well. The chain recombines TRBV12-3 or TRBV12-4 with TRBJ2-6; no firm D call. The CDR3 is 13 amino acids. Trimming left V 6 bases short and J 0 bases short, with 3 bases between. Written as DNA, the CDR3 is TGTGCCAGCAGCAGCTCTGGGGCCAACGTCCTGACTTTC. It specifies CASSSSGANVLTF.

This rearrangement joins TRBV6-1 to TRBJ2-1; D possibly corresponds to TRBD2 (7 bases). This CDR3 has 15 residues. Germline loops: CDR1 MNHNS, CDR2 SASEGT. V was pared by 2 bases and J by 7 bases, with 15 bases between. The CDR3 DNA follows: TGTGCCAGCAGTGAATTGGAGGGGGGGCGGAATGAGCAGTTCTTC. Protein sequence: CASSELEGGRNEQFF.

The rearrangement uses TRBV7-3 and TRBJ1-1; 10 bases match TRBD1. This CDR3 is built from 18 residues. V lost 5 bases and J lost 4; bases outside the gene matches: 16. Germline V gene sequence: CDR1 SGHTA, CDR2 FQGTGA. CDR3 coding DNA: TGTGCCAGCAGCCTGCGTGGGGGACAGGGGACTCGAGGCACTGAAGCTTTCTTT. Its protein is CASSLRGGQGTRGTEAFF. The full variable domain, completed using reference TRBV7-3 and TRBJ1-1, is GAGVSQTPSNKVTEKGKYVELRCDPISGHTALYWYRQSLGQGPEFLIYFQGTGAADDSGLPNDRFFAVRPEGSVSTLKIQRTERGDSAVYLCASSLRGGQGTRGTEAFFGQGTRLTVV.

The J gene is TRBJ1-1, the V gene TRBV13; 8 bases are shared with TRBD1. The CDR3 runs 13 residues. The germline V gene encodes CDR1 PRHDT and CDR2 FYEKMQ (reference sequence). Germline trimming cut 6 bases from V and 3 bases from J; bases unmatched to any gene: 3. CDR3 in amino acids: CASRDRVYTEAFF. For the CDR3, the DNA is TGTGCCAGCAGGGACAGGGTTTACACTGAAGCTTTCTTT.

The chain combines TRBV2 with TRBJ2-7, with 10 bases identical to TRBD1. This CDR3 is 14 amino acids long. Germline-derived CDR1 and CDR2 are SNHLY and FYNNEI. Losses at the gene ends were 7 bases for V and 3 bases for J; bases not matched to a gene: 6. The CDR3 coding sequence is TGTGCCAGCACACCGGGACAGGGGCTCTACGAGCAGTACGTC. It specifies CASTPGQGLYEQYV.

This clone was observed a handful of times. The chain links TRBV28 to TRBJ2-2, with a possible D match to TRBD1 (6 bases). This CDR3 region has 16 residues. Per the germline V gene, CDR1 is MDHEN and CDR2 is SYDVKM. V was trimmed by 6 bases and J by 6 bases, leaving 20 bases between them. The CDR3 reads CASRDRQALRPGELFF. Written as DNA, the CDR3 is TGTGCCAGCAGGGATCGACAGGCGCTGAGGCCCGGGGAGCTGTTTTTT.

This clone was observed a single time. V is TRBV6-5 and J is TRBJ1-1; 7 bases agree with TRBD1. Trimming cost V 6 bases and J 5 bases; bases outside gene matches: 12. CDR1 and CDR2 from the germline V gene are MNHEY and SVGAGI. CDR3 length: 15 amino acids. The CDR3 nucleotides read TGTGCCAGCAGACCCCAGACAGGGTTGGGGACTGAAGCTTTCTTT. Translating it yields CASRPQTGLGTEAFF.

The rearrangement links TRBV28 to TRBJ1-2, with D unclear. This CDR3 has 14 amino acids. Germline assignment: CDR1 MDHEN and CDR2 SYDVKM. V was shortened by 6 bases and J by 6 bases, with 17 bases between the two germline ends. The CDR3 bases are TGTGCCAGCAGGAGATCGGGGTCCGGAAATGGCTACACCTTC. Amino acid sequence: CASRRSGSGNGYTF.

The chain carries TRBV28 and TRBJ2-7, with TRBD1 matching 7 bases. With V trimmed by 6 bases and J by 0 bases, 8 bases remained unmatched. CDR1 and CDR2 from the germline V gene are MDHEN and SYDVKM. There are 15 residues in the CDR3. The CDR3 region is CASSPETGSSYEQYV. CDR3 nucleotides: TGTGCCAGCAGCCCAGAGACAGGGAGCTCCTACGAGCAGTACGTC.

This clone was seen a handful of times. The chain uses TRBV5-1 and TRBJ2-3; perhaps TRBD2 as D (6 bases). The V gene lost 0 bases and the J gene lost 1 base, with 9 bases spanning the gap. This CDR3 has 15 amino acids. In germline, CDR1 is SGHRS, CDR2 YFSETQ. The DNA of the CDR3 is TGCGCCAGCAGCTTGGTAGTAGCGGGCACAGATACGCAGTATTTT. Encoded protein: CASSLVVAGTDTQYF.

This sequence joins TRBV3-1 (or the pseudogene TRBV3-2) and TRBJ2-5, with 7 bases lining up with TRBD1. Germline CDR1 is LGHDT and CDR2 is YNNKEL (reference sequence). The CDR3 covers 12 residues. V lost 6 bases and J lost 7; bases outside the gene matches: 5. The DNA for the CDR3 is TGTGCCAGCAGGTGGGACAGAGGGACCCAGTACTTC. Translation gives CASRWDRGTQYF.

The chain employs TRBV7-9 and TRBJ2-5, with a weak D call TRBD2 (7 bases). The CDR3 loop spans 13 amino acids. The V gene's germline CDR1 is SEHNR and CDR2 FQNEAQ (reference sequence). Trimming left V 4 bases short and J 5 bases short, with 11 bases between. The CDR3 bases are TGTGCCAGCAGCTACCGGGGGGCTGAGACCCAGTACTTC. Its protein product is CASSYRGAETQYF.

V usage is TRBV9 and J usage is TRBJ1-1, with 9 bases aligning to TRBD1. Germline V gene lookup returns CDR1 SGDLS and CDR2 YYNGEE. The CDR3 runs 18 residues. V shed 0 bases and J 0 bases; nucleotides not matched to a gene: 9. CDR3 region: CASSVASGTGTLNTEAFF. The CDR3 nucleotides are TGTGCCAGCAGCGTAGCCTCCGGGACAGGGACTCTGAACACTGAAGCTTTCTTT.

This clone was observed a handful of times. This chain uses TRBV15 with TRBJ1-4, with D unresolved. Trimming left V 2 bases short and J 7 bases short, with 8 bases between. CDR1 LNHNV and CDR2 YYDKDF come from the germline V gene (reference sequence). The length of the CDR3 is 13 residues. The CDR3 loop reads CATSRHQFEKLFF. The CDR3 bases are TGTGCCACCAGCAGACACCAGTTTGAAAAACTGTTTTTT.

The chain uses TRBV28 and TRBJ2-7; D perhaps matches TRBD1 (6 bases). CDR3 length equals 14 residues. Germline assignment: CDR1 MDHEN and CDR2 SYDVKM. Trimming took 8 bases from V and 6 from J, leaving 20 bases between them. CDR3: CASRSAAGASEQYV. CDR3 DNA: TGTGCCAGCCGCTCCGCAGCAGGGGCCAGCGAGCAGTACGTC.

The rearrangement uses TRBV5-1 and TRBJ2-1; D is uncertain. Between the trimmed V and J ends, which lost 0 bases and 8 bases, there was a span of 18 bases. The CDR3 has 16 amino acids. Per the germline V gene, CDR1 is SGHRS and CDR2 is YFSETQ. The CDR3 DNA reads TGCGCCAGCAGCTTGGTGGTCCCAGGTCGAGTCCATGAGCAGTTCTTC. It codes for CASSLVVPGRVHEQFF.

Only one count was recorded for this clone. This chain uses TRBV3-1 (or the pseudogene TRBV3-2) with TRBJ2-6; D is ambiguous. The CDR3 covers 13 residues. The germline gives CDR1 LGHDT, CDR2 YNNKEL (reference sequence). Trimming removed 7 bases from V and 4 bases from J, with 8 bases in between. The chain's CDR3 is CASTFSGANVLTF. CDR3 coding DNA: TGTGCCAGCACCTTCTCGGGGGCCAACGTCCTGACTTTC.

Only a few counts were recorded for this clone. The chain carries TRBV19 and TRBJ1-5; the D gene is possibly TRBD1 (6 bases). Trimming left V 6 bases short and J 7 bases short, with 22 bases between. CDR3 length equals 16 residues. Germline-derived CDR1 and CDR2 are LNHDA and SQIVND (reference sequence). The CDR3 coding sequence is TGTGCCAGTAGCCGCGCAACAGGGATGGGGAAACAGCCCCAGCATTTT. Translating it yields CASSRATGMGKQPQHF.